One sample yielded the 12 T cell receptor beta chains listed below, sequenced in a study of shared clonotypes between healthy human individuals (TCRdb year 2020). Library prep was done by the immunoSEQ multiplex PCR assay. TCRdb carries this immuneACCESS record with in-frame sequences only. Its versions omit some clonotypes, under half of them owing to an unresolved V gene in the studies checked, with the rest unexplained. A total of around 510,000 clones appear in this sample, 70% to 80% of them only once. The ten top clones hold 12% of the sample. Sequencing input: PBMCs. These receptors were taken from a woman in her thirties or forties in good health. Some clones in this sample may be carry-over from other donors' samples.

The chain uses TRBV19 and TRBJ2-1; D may be TRBD1 (6 bases). CDR3 length: 14 residues. Trimming stripped 5 bases from V and 5 bases from J, with 13 bases between. CDR1 and CDR2 (germline): LNHDA, SQIVND (reference sequence). The CDR3 bases are TGTGCCAGTAGTCAGGGACACTTTAACAATGAGCAGTTCTTC. Translated: CASSQGHFNNEQFF.

This clone has only one observation. Other DNA sequences in the same sample also yield this CDR3. The V call is TRBV5-1, the J call TRBJ2-2, with 10 bases aligning to TRBD1. V lost 2 bases and J lost 5; bases outside the gene matches: 3. CDR3 length equals 15 residues. Germline CDR1 is SGHRS and CDR2 is YFSETQ. CDR3 nucleotides: TGCGCCAGCAGCTTAGGACAGGGGGGAACCGGGGAGCTGTTTTTT. This sequence encodes CASSLGQGGTGELFF.

The gene calls are TRBV2 and TRBJ2-7; D is possibly TRBD2 (5 bases). V lost 8 bases and J 0 bases, leaving 14 bases between the germline ends. CDR1 is SNHLY and CDR2 is FYNNEI in the germline V gene. The CDR3 length is 14 residues. CDR3 region: CASAEVGSSYEQYF. The CDR3 bases are TGTGCCAGCGCCGAGGTGGGGAGCTCCTACGAGCAGTACTTC.

This rearrangement joins TRBV7-2 to TRBJ1-5; TRBD1 matches 7 bases. The CDR3 is 15 residues long. J gave up 3 bases and V 5 bases, and 7 bases lay outside the gene matches. Germline CDR1 and CDR2: SGHTA and FQGNSA. CDR3 in DNA: TGTGCCAGCAGCCCCTGGGACAGCTCCAATCAGCCCCAGCATTTT. Translated, it gives CASSPWDSSNQPQHF.

This clone has ten or more counts. The chain employs TRBV28 and TRBJ2-1; possible D gene TRBD1, 5 bases. Germline lookup yields CDR1 MDHEN and CDR2 SYDVKM. The V end was cut by 7 bases, the J end by 0 bases, with 19 bases between. The length of the CDR3 is 17 residues. The CDR3 here is CASTSAGLPSSYNEQFF. CDR3 DNA sequence: TGTGCCAGCACCTCGGCAGGGCTTCCTTCCTCCTACAATGAGCAGTTCTTC. Full variable domain (rest looked up from reference TRBV28 and TRBJ2-1): DVKVTQSSRYLVKRTGEKVFLECVQDMDHENMFWYRQDPGLGLRLIYFSYDVKMKEKGDIPEGYSVSREKKERFSLILESASTNQTSMYLCASTSAGLPSSYNEQFFGPGTRLTVL.

The chain recombines TRBV28 with TRBJ2-7; TRBD1 aligns across 8 bases. Germline assignment: CDR1 MDHEN and CDR2 SYDVKM. V lost 6 bases and J lost 7; bases outside the gene matches: 11. This CDR3 is 14 amino acids long. Here the CDR3 reads CASSLLQGAGEQYF. CDR3 DNA sequence: TGTGCCAGCAGCTTACTGCAGGGGGCGGGAGAGCAGTACTTC.

This clone was counted once. V usage is TRBV7-3 and J usage is TRBJ1-1; D possibly corresponds to TRBD1 (5 bases). The CDR3 is 16 amino acids. The V and J ends lost 2 bases and 4 bases respectively, with 17 bases between them. Germline CDR1 is SGHTA and CDR2 is FQGTGA. CDR3 sequence: CASSLVPGTIGTEAFF. The CDR3 DNA reads as TGTGCCAGCAGCTTAGTTCCCGGGACTATCGGCACTGAAGCTTTCTTT.

The chain carries TRBV18 and TRBJ1-3; D possibly corresponds to TRBD1 (6 bases). The germline V gene has CDR1 KGHSH and CDR2 LQKENI. CDR3 length: 18 residues. V was shortened by 0 bases and J by 0 bases, with 15 bases between the two germline ends. CDR3 in amino acids: CASSPPWGAIHSGNTIYF. The CDR3 DNA reads TGTGCCAGCTCACCACCTTGGGGGGCTATCCACTCTGGAAACACCATATATTTT.

V usage is TRBV5-5 and J usage is TRBJ1-3; 8 nucleotides match TRBD1. Germline V lookup: CDR1 SGHKS, CDR2 YYEKEE (reference sequence). Losses at the gene ends were 9 bases for V and 2 bases for J; bases not matched to a gene: 7. CDR3 length: 14 amino acids. DNA of the CDR3: TGTGCCACCGCGGGACAGGTCGCTGGAAACACCATATATTTT. Protein product: CATAGQVAGNTIYF.

The chain joins TRBV4-1 to TRBJ1-4; the match to TRBD1 covers 10 bases. This CDR3 spans 13 amino acids. V was clipped by 4 bases and J by 7 bases; unmatched bases: 0. Germline V gene data show CDR1 as MGHRA and CDR2 as YSYEKL. Written as DNA, the CDR3 is TGCGCCAGCAGCCGGGACAGGGGTGAAAAACTGTTTTTT. As protein: CASSRDRGEKLFF.

V and J are TRBV11-2 and TRBJ1-6, with a tentative D call TRBD1 (5 bases). The CDR3 runs 13 residues. The ends were cut back, 4 bases at V and 10 bases at J, with 11 bases in the middle. Germline V lookup: CDR1 SGHAT, CDR2 FQNNGV. CDR3 residues: CASSSVGVSPLHF. The CDR3, as DNA: TGTGCCAGCAGCTCAGTGGGGGTCTCACCCCTCCACTTT.

The V and J genes are TRBV15 and TRBJ2-7; D might be TRBD1 (5 bases). The V end lost 4 bases, the J end lost 3 bases, and 10 bases lay between the germline ends. CDR3 length: 13 amino acids. Germline V CDR1 and CDR2: LNHNV, YYDKDF (reference sequence). The CDR3 reads CATSKTGHYEQYF. CDR3 DNA sequence: TGTGCCACCAGCAAAACAGGACACTACGAGCAGTACTTC.